The 8 T cell receptor beta chains below were found in one sample sequenced in a study of cytotoxic CD8 clonotypes in ibrutinib-treated CLL. Measured with immunoSEQ multiplex PCR; TCRdb has only the in-frame clones, and not every one. The sample has around 77,000 clones, approximately 80% seen once. The sample here was PBMCs, taken at disease progression, from a patient treated with ibrutinib. The source of these receptors is a human donor with chronic lymphocytic leukemia.

This clone was recorded a few times. V gene TRBV6-1 combines with J gene TRBJ2-2; TRBD2 agrees at 9 bases. Germline-derived CDR1 and CDR2 are MNHNS and SASEGT. V shed 5 bases and J 4 bases; nucleotides not matched to a gene: 5. The CDR3 covers 15 residues. The CDR3 here is CASSRAGGSTGELFF. In DNA form, the CDR3 reads TGTGCCAGCAGTAGAGCGGGGGGAAGCACCGGGGAGCTGTTTTTT.

The chain links TRBV4-1 to TRBJ1-2; the match to TRBD1 covers 8 bases. The junction had 6 bases not matched to a gene; V was cut back by 1 base and J by 8 bases. This CDR3 comprises 14 residues. Germline values: CDR1 MGHRA, CDR2 YSYEKL. The CDR3 is CASSQADRGGGYTF. CDR3 DNA sequence: TGCGCCAGCAGCCAAGCCGACAGGGGAGGAGGCTACACCTTC.

V gene TRBV25-1 combines with J gene TRBJ2-6; D is perhaps TRBD2 (7 bases). Trimming shortened V by 1 base and J by 6 bases, and 16 bases separated the two germline ends. This CDR3 has 17 amino acids. Germline loops: CDR1 MGHDK, CDR2 SYGVNS. Here the CDR3 DNA reads TGTGCCAGCAGTGAATTCCCCGGGGGGCTCGAGGCCAACGTCCTGACTTTC. Translating it yields CASSEFPGGLEANVLTF.

The V call is TRBV18, the J call TRBJ1-1, with TRBD1 identical over 8 bases. This CDR3 has 14 residues. The V gene's germline CDR1 is KGHSH and CDR2 LQKENI. Trimming cost V 3 bases and J 7 bases; bases outside gene matches: 7. CDR3 in DNA: TGTGCCAGCTCACCCGGACAGGGCGGGTATGAAGCTTTCTTT. Residues: CASSPGQGGYEAFF.

This chain connects TRBV18 to TRBJ2-7, with 10 bases lining up with TRBD2. V lost 0 bases, J lost 7 bases, and 12 bases stayed unmatched. Germline CDR1 is KGHSH and CDR2 is LQKENI. The CDR3 is made up of 17 amino acids. The CDR3 region is CASSPPATTSGLGEQYF. CDR3 in DNA: TGTGCCAGCTCACCACCGGCGACGACTAGCGGGTTGGGTGAGCAGTACTTC.

The rearrangement links TRBV19 to TRBJ1-4; no clear D gene. CDR3 size: 13 residues. Looked up from germline, CDR1 is LNHDA and CDR2 is SQIVND (reference sequence). The V and J ends lost 9 bases and 7 bases respectively, with 15 bases between them. CDR3 region: CASRAPTGEKLFF. The CDR3 coding sequence is TGTGCCAGCCGGGCCCCCACGGGTGAAAAACTGTTTTTT.

The chain recombines TRBV10-3 with TRBJ2-7; TRBD1 is a possible D gene (6 bases). V dropped 4 bases and J dropped 0 bases, with 10 bases sitting between them. The CDR3 is 14 residues long. Germline CDR1 reads ENHRY; CDR2 reads SYGVKD. CDR3 sequence (DNA): TGTGCCATCAGTGGACAGGCCGACTCCTACGAGCAGTACTTC. Protein: CAISGQADSYEQYF.

CDR3 bases: TGTGCCAGTAGAACCGGTGTCAGGGTAGGCACCGGGGAGCTGTTTTTT. Translation gives CASRTGVRVGTGELFF. V usage is TRBV19 and J usage is TRBJ2-2, with D perhaps matching TRBD1 (5 bases). Trimming took 6 bases from V and 4 from J, leaving 18 bases between them. CDR3 length: 16 amino acids. The germline gives CDR1 LNHDA, CDR2 SQIVND (reference sequence).